This TCR beta chain derives from a study of cytomegalovirus exposure and HLA in healthy donors. The PCR used 60 Vbeta and 13 Jbeta primers. Assay used: immunoSEQ multiplex PCR; TCRdb lists only in-frame clones, some missing. The sample includes 190,000 or so clones, roughly three quarters of them seen just once. On this clone: Its matching antigen is unknown.

This CDR3 comprises 15 residues. The V end was cut by 0 bases, the J end by 7 bases, with 13 bases between. In germline, CDR1 is SGDLS, CDR2 YYNGEE. Study observations and caveats: Owing to their indistinguishability, certain V segments, notably TRBV6-2 and TRBV6-3, were excluded.

The sequence was obtained from a male donor in good health and CMV-seropositive. The gene calls are TRBV9 and TRBJ1-4, with a tentative D call TRBD1 (5 bases). The sequenced sample consisted of PBMCs. CDR3 DNA: TGTGCCAGCAGCGTAGGACAGTCAAATAGTGAAAAACTGTTTTTT. This translates into CASSVGQSNSEKLFF.